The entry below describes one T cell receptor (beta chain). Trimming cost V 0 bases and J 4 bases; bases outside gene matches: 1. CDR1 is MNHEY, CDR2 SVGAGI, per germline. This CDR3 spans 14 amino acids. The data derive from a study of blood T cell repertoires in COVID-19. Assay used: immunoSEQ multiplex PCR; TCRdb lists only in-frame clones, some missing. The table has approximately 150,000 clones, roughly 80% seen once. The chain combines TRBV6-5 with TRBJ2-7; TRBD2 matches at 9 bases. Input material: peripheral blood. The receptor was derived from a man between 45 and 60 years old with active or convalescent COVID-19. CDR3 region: CASSYSTSGYEQYF. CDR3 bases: TGTGCCAGCAGTTACTCTACTAGCGGGTACGAGCAGTACTTC.